This entry is about one T cell receptor (beta chain). The antigen remains unidentified. This sample is drawn from a study of PD-1 blockade in classical Hodgkin lymphoma. Study outcomes and limitations: Patients with an early start, nivolumab under 1 year after ASCT, were excluded.

All the patients suffered relapse after autologous stem cell transplantation, and brentuximab vedotin exposure differed. Libraries were prepared by immunoSEQ multiplex PCR; TCRdb keeps only in-frame clonotypes and omits some of them. The sample contains 95,000 to 100,000 clones, 75% to 90% of which appear only once. The clonotype was recovered from a human donor with classical Hodgkin lymphoma. Sequenced material: peripheral blood mononuclear cells (PBMCs), taken before the second cycle of nivolumab.

The CDR3 DNA reads TGTGCCAGCCGGAGGGGATCTTCTGGGGCCAACGTCCTGACTTTC. Amino acids: CASRRGSSGANVLTF. The chain carries TRBV19 and TRBJ2-6; possibly TRBD2 for D (6 bases). The CDR3 has 15 amino acids. Trimming shortened V by 9 bases and J by 1 base, and 13 bases separated the two germline ends. CDR1 is LNHDA and CDR2 is SQIVND in the germline V gene (reference sequence).